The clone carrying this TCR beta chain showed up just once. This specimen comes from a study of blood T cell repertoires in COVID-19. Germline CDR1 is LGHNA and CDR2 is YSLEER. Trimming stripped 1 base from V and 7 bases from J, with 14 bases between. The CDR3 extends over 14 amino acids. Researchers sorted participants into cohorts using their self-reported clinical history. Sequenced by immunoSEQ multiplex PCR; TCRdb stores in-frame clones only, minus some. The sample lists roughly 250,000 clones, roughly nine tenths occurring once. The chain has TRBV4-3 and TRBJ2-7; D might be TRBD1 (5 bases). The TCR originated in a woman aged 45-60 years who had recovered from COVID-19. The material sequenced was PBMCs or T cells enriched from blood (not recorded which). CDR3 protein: CASSQGPRVEEQYF. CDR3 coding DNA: TGCGCCAGCAGCCAAGGCCCCAGGGTTGAAGAGCAGTACTTC.